This TCR beta chain came from a study of T cells after yellow fever vaccination (dated by TCRdb to about 2019). Concerning the study at large: The SMART-Seq v4 Ultra Low Input RNA kit was used to prepare libraries from fractions with low cell numbers. To track T-cell clones before and after primary and booster YFV17D yellow fever vaccination, bulk TCR alpha and beta repertoires were sequenced longitudinally. The cohort comprised two healthy male donors, one aged 18 to 30 and one aged 30 to 40 years. Bulk PBMC replicates and cell subsets were isolated from blood drawn at multiple timepoints before and after both primary and secondary immunization. Results and caveats for the whole study, not just this receptor: A small fraction of clonotypes appeared in both the CD4 and CD8 compartments, likely as a result of convergent recombination. Compared with the primary T-cell response, the secondary T-cell response was faster but weaker, reaching its peak on day 5 rather than on day 15. FACS-sorted repertoires could contain abundant contaminating clonotypes from the bulk population, so computational filtering was required. Because only a couple of donors were included in the study, the extent to which the findings can be generalized is limited. Most clones expanded after primary vaccination (approximately 95% of CD4 and 70% to 90% of CD8) were re-detected after the booster, suggesting that broad memory maintenance occurred.

Sequencing was carried out with an Illumina NovaSeq 6000. Synthesis of TCR cDNA relied on 5'RACE template switching, a step that introduced a universal primer site along with unique molecular identifiers. Priming for cDNA synthesis came from both the TCR alpha and TCR beta constant segments. Library amplification involved two PCR steps, and the second step added sample barcodes and sequencing adapters. Sequencing of the libraries was done on either Illumina HiSeq 2500 (2x100 bp) or NovaSeq (2x150 bp). Per the source publication's procedure: MIGEC was used to demultiplex reads and collapse the reads into UMI consensus sequences, and MiXCR was used for V(D)J alignment. Vaccine-responding clonotypes were defined with edgeR using replicate PBMC samples, requiring FDR below 0.01 and a log2 fold change above 5 up to day 15. Each bulk clonotype received a CD4 or CD8 identity based on whether the sequenced CD4 or CD8 repertoire contained that clonotype at higher abundance. In TCRdb, the public reads were trimmed at Q25 with fastp and aligned with MiXCR, with productive beta chains retained. All rows with the same CDR3 protein become a single entry with the most common DNA and genes. TCRdb, not the authors, supplied the V and J calls. This sample holds some 300,000 distinct CDR3 sequences; around 4% were observed only once. The top ten hold about a quarter of the sample.

This clonotype was detected only a few times. The antigen it recognizes is unknown. Per-base quality was not reported, and no clone a single base away is much larger than it. The germline ends are 12 bases apart after V is trimmed by 0 bases and J by 2 bases. From cysteine to phenylalanine, the CDR3 is 17 amino acids long. The sequence is cut down to CDR3 DNA, 51 bases in frame from base 1. In the germline V gene, CDR1 corresponds to SGHRS and CDR2 to YFSETQ. What this sample's treatment or condition label stands for: live attenuated yellow fever vaccine strain. At every blood-draw timepoint, two biological replicates of bulk PBMCs were collected. A standard Ficoll-Paque protocol was used to isolate PBMCs from peripheral blood. RNA was extracted with TriZol from bulk PBMCs, CD4 and CD8 fractions, and dextramer-positive and dextramer-negative fractions.

The sequence was obtained from a man aged 18 to 29 who received the YFV17D yellow fever vaccine. The chain uses TRBV5-1 and TRBJ2-6; TRBD1 is possibly the D segment (5 matching bases). Sequencing was performed on PBMCs, taken on the day of the yellow fever booster vaccination. The DNA is TGCGCCAGCAGCTTGGAGGGCAGGGTCGCTGGGGCCAACGTCCTGACTTTC. The encoded protein is CASSLEGRVAGANVLTF.